Listed below are T cell receptor beta chains from one sample, sequenced in a study of tumor-infiltrating lymphocytes in primary liver carcinoma. Via MiXCR, TCRdb re-called the multiplex PCR reads, giving one row per CDR3 protein. The data contain around 21,000 distinct CDR3 sequences, around 76% of them seen just once; the ten biggest clones take up over 35%. The sequencing input was liver tumor tissue from sampling region 1. The receptor source for this set is a middle-aged man with primary liver carcinoma and hepatitis B virus infection. Both conserved end residues are part of each CDR3.

TRBJ1-5 TRBV20-1 CSARQDSSNQPQHF
TRBJ2-7 TRBV11-2 CASSFRGTSEQYF
TRBJ2-7 TRBV11-2 CACSFSATSLPYEQYF
TRBJ2-7 TRBV5-1 CASGLSLGGGQHYEHYF
TRBJ1-1 TRBV11-2 CASSPSRGFVNTEAFF
TRBJ2-1 TRBV4-1 CASSQGLAESSYNEQLF
TRBJ1-1 TRBV6-2/TRBV6-3 CSSSYPELNSEAFF
TRBJ2-2 TRBV11-2 CASNFRQSNTGELFF
TRBJ2-1 TRBV24-1 CAISGTGGTGSYNEQFF
TRBJ2-3 TRBV9 CASSVGSGRDQDTQYF
TRBJ1-1 TRBV4-1 CASSQDRGGSEAFF
TRBJ2-5 TRBV4-1 CVGSQDSPSQYF
TRBJ1-1 TRBV5-5 CASSREFNTEAFF
TRBJ2-1 TRBV20-1 CSARSRAELSSNEQFF
TRBJ1-1 TRBV5-8 CASGLNYGAHEAFF
TRBJ2-4 TRBV29-1 CSAGQGGGIQYF
TRBJ2-7 TRBV4-3 CASSQGREAPYGQYF
TRBJ1-1 TRBV28 CISSLETGSGTEAFF
TRBJ1-4 TRBV6-5 CASSPTTGVNERLFF
TRBJ2-7 TRBV10-3 CAISERLADRRSEQYF
TRBJ2-7 TRBV6-5 CASSYGGAGEHYF
TRBJ1-1 TRBV10-3 CAIKGGENPEAFF
TRBJ2-1 TRBV7-8 CASSLLGDRRRTNEQFF
TRBJ1-6 TRBV12-3/TRBV12-4 CASTLRISPLHF
TRBJ1-2 TRBV10-2 CASSEGLVSEGSRRLDYGYTF
TRBJ1-1 TRBV30 CAWPKRTEAFF
TRBJ2-1 TRBV4-1 CANSPLGNNNNEKFF
TRBJ1-1 TRBV10-3 CAISDRYTNTEVFF
TRBJ2-7 TRBV7-2 CASSLAGGGGYEQYF
TRBJ2-7 TRBV12-3/TRBV12-4 CANSMWTGESYEQYF
TRBJ2-4 TRBV11-2 CASSLDDTKNIQYF
TRBJ1-4 TRBV18 CASSPTWDGKNNEKLFF
TRBJ2-3 TRBV12-5 CTSADQSGVHTQYF
TRBJ2-5 TRBV11-2 CPTSQTPDGGKETQYF
TRBJ2-1 TRBV5-1 CASSLVGEPHNEQFF
TRBJ1-6 TRBV15 CATSGNRDSQQRF
TRBJ2-3 TRBV12-3/TRBV12-4 CASTSGRRGGTDTQYF
TRBJ2-5 TRBV10-3 CAISPDRAQETQHF
TRBJ2-3 TRBV6-6 CTSSYPLTGGSGSRTNTDAQYF
TRBJ2-1 TRBV5-6 CASRSRQLAYNPEQLF
TRBJ2-3 TRBV4-2 CASSRVALLAEATDTQYF
TRBJ2-3 TRBV11-2 CASNLISTDTQYF
TRBJ2-1 TRBV11-2 CASSIELLEGMNEQFF
TRBJ2-1 TRBV11-2 CASSLDLGSDEQLF
TRBJ1-6 TRBV11-3 CASSSGSRGALTSPLHF
TRBJ2-5 TRBV11-2 CTSSQTSQETQYF
TRBJ2-1 TRBV11-2 CGSNLDGRFSGTLYNGQFF
TRBJ2-1 TRBV6-6 CDSRAQGNNEQFF
TRBJ2-2 TRBV12-5 CASGVERGSGTWELLF
TRBJ2-3 TRBV11-2 CASSMISMDTQYF